This T cell receptor beta chain was sequenced in a study of cytomegalovirus exposure and HLA in healthy donors. Findings and limits, study-wide: Confirmation in vitro established that a few CMV-associated chains were specific for CMV antigens. Among TCR beta chains, those listed as cytomegalovirus-associated numbered about 150. The classifier reportedly diagnosed cytomegalovirus status with high specificity and sensitivity.

Here immunoSEQ multiplex PCR was the method, and the copy in TCRdb shows in-frame clones only, minus some. This repertoire shows 70,000 to 80,000 clones, approximately 94% found once; its top ten account for roughly 3.3%. Comments on this clone: Its antigen is not identified.

CDR3 length equals 15 residues. V lost 5 bases, J lost 6 bases, and 9 bases stayed unmatched. Germline assignment: CDR1 MDHEN and CDR2 SYDVKM. Material: PBMCs. The chain carries TRBV28 and TRBJ2-3, with 9 bases matching TRBD1. This TCR was sampled from a woman aged 18-29 years in good health and CMV-seropositive. Written as DNA, the CDR3 is TGTGCCAGCAGTACACGACAGGGGGAAGTGGATACGCAGTATTTT. Its translation is CASSTRQGEVDTQYF.